The following is a T cell receptor (beta chain) sequence with its context. The CDR3 contains 18 residues. Between the trimmed V and J ends, which lost 0 bases and 0 bases, there was a span of 15 bases. Germline V gene lookup returns CDR1 SEHNR and CDR2 FQNEAQ (reference sequence). The sample belongs to a study of blood T cell repertoires in COVID-19. Overall study context: Samples of COVID-19 (acute and convalescent) were obtained from the United States, Italy and Spain. In each case, the material was cDNA or gDNA derived from T cells, B-cell-depleted T cells, or PBMCs.

Original processing methods: Estimation of nucleated cell counts relied on the amplification of reference gene primers. This table comes from immunoSEQ multiplex PCR, and its TCRdb copy is limited to in-frame clones, with some not included. The DNA was the basis for D and trimming; V, J and clone size are from that table. Seen here are 250,000 or so clones, about four fifths observed once, and the top ten hold more than 1.5%. The sequence was obtained from a woman aged 40-49 years who had recovered from COVID-19. V usage is TRBV7-9 and J usage is TRBJ2-1; D might be TRBD2 (5 bases). The source material was peripheral blood. CDR3 DNA: TGTGCCAGCAGCTTAGCGTCGCTCGGGGTGAGCTCCTACAATGAGCAGTTCTTC. This encodes CASSLASLGVSSYNEQFF.